This T cell receptor (beta chain) was recorded in a study of glioma-infiltrating T cells after dendritic cell vaccination. Indicated time point: after dendritic cell vaccination, including at tumor progression/relapse. Germline V gene data show CDR1 as SGDLS and CDR2 as YYNGEE. The V and J ends lost 0 bases and 7 bases, in that order; junction bases with no gene match: 4. CDR3 size: 15 residues. This clone has only one observation. Other DNA sequences in this specimen translate into the identical CDR3. Using immunoSEQ multiplex PCR, the repertoire was profiled, and TCRdb retains in-frame clones only, with some absent. The sample gives 100,000 to 120,000 clones, nearly 90% of which show up once; around 2.6% is in the top ten.

The J gene is TRBJ1-6, the V gene TRBV9; 7 bases align to TRBD1. The source material was blood, sampled after dendritic cell vaccination. The TCR comes from a human donor with glioblastoma. CDR3: CASSVGQGENSPLHF. The CDR3 nucleotides are TGTGCCAGCAGCGTAGGGCAGGGGGAGAATTCACCCCTCCACTTT.